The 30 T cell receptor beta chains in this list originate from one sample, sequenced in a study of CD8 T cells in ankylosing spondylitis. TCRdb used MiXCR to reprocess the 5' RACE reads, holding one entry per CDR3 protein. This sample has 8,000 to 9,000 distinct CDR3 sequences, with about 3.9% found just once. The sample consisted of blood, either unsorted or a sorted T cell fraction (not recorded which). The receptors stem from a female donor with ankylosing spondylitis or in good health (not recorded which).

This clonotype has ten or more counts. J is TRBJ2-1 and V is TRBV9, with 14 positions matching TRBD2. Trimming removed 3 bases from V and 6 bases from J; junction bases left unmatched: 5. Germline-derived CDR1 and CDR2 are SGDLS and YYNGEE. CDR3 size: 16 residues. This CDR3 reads CASSARLAGGGNEQFF. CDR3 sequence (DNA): TGTGCCAGCAGCGCCCGACTAGCGGGGGGGGGCAATGAGCAGTTCTTC.

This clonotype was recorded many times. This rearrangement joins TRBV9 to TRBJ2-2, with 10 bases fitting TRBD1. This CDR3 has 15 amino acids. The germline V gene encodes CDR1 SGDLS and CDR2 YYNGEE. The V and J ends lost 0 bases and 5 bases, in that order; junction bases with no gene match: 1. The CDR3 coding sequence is TGTGCCAGCAGCGTAGGGACAGGGGGTACCGGGGAGCTGTTTTTT. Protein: CASSVGTGGTGELFF.

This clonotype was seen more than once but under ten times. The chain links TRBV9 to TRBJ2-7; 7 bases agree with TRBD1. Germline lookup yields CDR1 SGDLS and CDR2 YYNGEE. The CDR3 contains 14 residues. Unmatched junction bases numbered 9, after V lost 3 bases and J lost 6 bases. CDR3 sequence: CASSAWDSSSEQYF. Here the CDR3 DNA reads TGTGCCAGCAGCGCGTGGGACAGTAGTTCCGAGCAGTACTTC.

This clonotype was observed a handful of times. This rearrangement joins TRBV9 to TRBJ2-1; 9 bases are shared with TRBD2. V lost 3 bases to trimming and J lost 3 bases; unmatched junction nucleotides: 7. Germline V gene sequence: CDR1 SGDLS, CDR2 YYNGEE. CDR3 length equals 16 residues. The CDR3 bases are TGTGCCAGCAGCGAGAGGGCGGGGGGGAGCTACAATGAGCAGTTCTTC. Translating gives CASSERAGGSYNEQFF.

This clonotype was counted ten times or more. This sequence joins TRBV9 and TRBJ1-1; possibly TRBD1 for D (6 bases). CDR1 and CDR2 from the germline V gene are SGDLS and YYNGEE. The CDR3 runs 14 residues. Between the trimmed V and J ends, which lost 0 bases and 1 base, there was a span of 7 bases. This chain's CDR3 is CASSVGGQNTEAFF. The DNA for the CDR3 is TGTGCCAGCAGCGTAGGGGGGCAGAACACTGAAGCTTTCTTT.

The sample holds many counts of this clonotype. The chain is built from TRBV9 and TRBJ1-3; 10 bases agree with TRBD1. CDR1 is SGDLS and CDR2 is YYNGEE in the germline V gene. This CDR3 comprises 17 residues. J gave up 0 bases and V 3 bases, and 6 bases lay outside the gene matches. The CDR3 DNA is TGTGCCAGCAGCGCCCAAGACAGGGGGCTCTCTGGAAACACCATATATTTT. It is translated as CASSAQDRGLSGNTIYF.

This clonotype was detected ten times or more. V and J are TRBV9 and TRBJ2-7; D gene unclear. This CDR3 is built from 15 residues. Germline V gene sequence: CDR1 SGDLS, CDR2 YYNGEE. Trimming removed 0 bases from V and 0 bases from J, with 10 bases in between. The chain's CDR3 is CASSVGGLSSYEQYF. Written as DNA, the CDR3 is TGTGCCAGCAGCGTAGGGGGATTGAGCTCCTACGAGCAGTACTTC. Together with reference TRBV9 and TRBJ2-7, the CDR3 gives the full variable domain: DSGVTQTPKHLITATGQRVTLRCSPRSGDLSVYWYQQSLDQGLQFLIQYYNGEERAKGNILERFSAQQFPDLHSELNLSSLELGDSALYFCASSVGGLSSYEQYFGPGTRLTVT.

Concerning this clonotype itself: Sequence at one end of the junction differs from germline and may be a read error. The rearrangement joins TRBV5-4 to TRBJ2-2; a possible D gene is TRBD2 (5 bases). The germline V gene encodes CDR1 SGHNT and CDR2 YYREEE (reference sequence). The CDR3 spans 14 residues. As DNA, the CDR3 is TGTGCCATGGGCCGTTGGGCGAACTCCGGGGTGCTGTTTTTT. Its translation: CAMGRWANSGVLFF. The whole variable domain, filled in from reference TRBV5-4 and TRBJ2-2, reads ETGVTQSPTHLIKTRGQQVTLRCSSQSGHNTVSWYQQALGQGPQFIFQYYREEENGRGNFPPRFSGLQFPNYSSELNVNALELDDSALYLCAMGRWANSGVLFFGEGSRLTVL.

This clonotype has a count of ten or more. Here the CDR3 DNA reads TGTGCCAGCAGCGTAGGTCTAGGGCAGGGATACAATGAGCAGTTCTTC. Protein product: CASSVGLGQGYNEQFF. V and J are TRBV9 and TRBJ2-1; weak D call: TRBD1 (5 bases). Germline CDR1 SGDLS, CDR2 YYNGEE. V was cut by 0 bases and J by 4 bases, with 14 bases left in between. This CDR3 spans 16 amino acids.

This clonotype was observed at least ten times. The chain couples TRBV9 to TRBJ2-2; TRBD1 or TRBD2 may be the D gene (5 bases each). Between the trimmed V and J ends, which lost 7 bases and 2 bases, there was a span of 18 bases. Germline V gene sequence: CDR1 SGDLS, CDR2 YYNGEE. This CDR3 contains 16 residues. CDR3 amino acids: CASGTSGTPNTGELFF. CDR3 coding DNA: TGTGCCAGCGGGACCTCCGGGACGCCTAACACCGGGGAGCTGTTTTTT.

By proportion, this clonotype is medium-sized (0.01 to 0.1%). Written as DNA, the CDR3 is TGTGCCAGCAGCACCTCGGGGACAGGGTATTCACCCCTCCACTTT. It yields the protein CASSTSGTGYSPLHF. The chain has TRBV9 and TRBJ1-6, with 9 nucleotides matching TRBD1. This CDR3 has 15 residues. The germline V gene encodes CDR1 SGDLS and CDR2 YYNGEE. Trimming at V came to 4 bases and at J to 8 bases, leaving 7 bases not matched to a gene.

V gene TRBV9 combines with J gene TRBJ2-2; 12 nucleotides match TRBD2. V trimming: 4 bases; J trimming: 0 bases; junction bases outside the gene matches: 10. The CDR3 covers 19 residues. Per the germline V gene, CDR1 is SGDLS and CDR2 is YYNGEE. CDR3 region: CASSPRSLAGGSNTGELFF. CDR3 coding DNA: TGTGCCAGCAGCCCCCGGTCACTAGCGGGGGGCTCGAACACCGGGGAGCTGTTTTTT.

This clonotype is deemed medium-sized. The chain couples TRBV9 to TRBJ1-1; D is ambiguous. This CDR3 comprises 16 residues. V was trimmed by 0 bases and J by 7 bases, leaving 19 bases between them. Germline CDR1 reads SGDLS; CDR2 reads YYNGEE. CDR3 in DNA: TGTGCCAGCAGCGTAGGAGGCAGCAGGAACACTTTTGAAGCTTTCTTT. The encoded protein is CASSVGGSRNTFEAFF.

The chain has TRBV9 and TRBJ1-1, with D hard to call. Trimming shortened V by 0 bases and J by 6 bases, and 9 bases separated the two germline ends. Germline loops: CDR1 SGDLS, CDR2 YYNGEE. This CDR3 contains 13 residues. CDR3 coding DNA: TGTGCCAGCAGCGTAGTAAGCACAGCTGAAGCTTTCTTT. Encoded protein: CASSVVSTAEAFF.

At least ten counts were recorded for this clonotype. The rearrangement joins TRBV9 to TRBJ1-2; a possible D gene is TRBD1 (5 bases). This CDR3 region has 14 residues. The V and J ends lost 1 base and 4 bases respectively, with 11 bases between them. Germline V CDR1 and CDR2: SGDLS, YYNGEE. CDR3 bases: TGTGCCAGCAGCGTACAGGGTACGAGCTATGGCTACACCTTC. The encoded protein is CASSVQGTSYGYTF.

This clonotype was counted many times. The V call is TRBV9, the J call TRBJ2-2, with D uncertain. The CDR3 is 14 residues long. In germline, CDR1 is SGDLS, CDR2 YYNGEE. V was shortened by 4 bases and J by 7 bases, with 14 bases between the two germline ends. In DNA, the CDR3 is TGTGCCAGCAGCCCCTGGACCGGCGGCGGGGAGCTGTTTTTT. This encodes CASSPWTGGGELFF.

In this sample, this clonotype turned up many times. The CDR3 sequence: CASSVEPKNTEAFF. DNA for the CDR3: TGTGCCAGCAGCGTAGAACCGAAGAACACTGAAGCTTTCTTT. The genes are TRBV9 and TRBJ1-1; D is uncertain. V was pared by 0 bases and J by 1 base, with 7 bases between. Germline V gene data show CDR1 as SGDLS and CDR2 as YYNGEE. This CDR3 region has 14 residues.

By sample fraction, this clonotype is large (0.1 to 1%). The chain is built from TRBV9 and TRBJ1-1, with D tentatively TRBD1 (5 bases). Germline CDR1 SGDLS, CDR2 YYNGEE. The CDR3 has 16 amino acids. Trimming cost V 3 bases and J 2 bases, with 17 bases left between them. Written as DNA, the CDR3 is TGTGCCAGCAGCGACCAAATCCGGGACCGTAACACTGAAGCTTTCTTT. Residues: CASSDQIRDRNTEAFF.

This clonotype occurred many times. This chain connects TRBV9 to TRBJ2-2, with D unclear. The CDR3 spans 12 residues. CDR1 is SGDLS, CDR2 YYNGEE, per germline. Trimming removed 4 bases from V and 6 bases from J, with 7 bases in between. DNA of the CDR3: TGTGCCAGCAGCCCTCATCCCGGGGAGCTGTTTTTT. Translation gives CASSPHPGELFF. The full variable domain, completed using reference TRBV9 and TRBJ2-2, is DSGVTQTPKHLITATGQRVTLRCSPRSGDLSVYWYQQSLDQGLQFLIQYYNGEERAKGNILERFSAQQFPDLHSELNLSSLELGDSALYFCASSPHPGELFFGEGSRLTVL.

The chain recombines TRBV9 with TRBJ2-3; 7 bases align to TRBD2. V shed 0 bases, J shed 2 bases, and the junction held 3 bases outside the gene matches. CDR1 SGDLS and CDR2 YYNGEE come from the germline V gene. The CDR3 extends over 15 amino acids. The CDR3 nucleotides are TGTGCCAGCAGCGTAGCGGGGGGACCCACAGATACGCAGTATTTT. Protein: CASSVAGGPTDTQYF.

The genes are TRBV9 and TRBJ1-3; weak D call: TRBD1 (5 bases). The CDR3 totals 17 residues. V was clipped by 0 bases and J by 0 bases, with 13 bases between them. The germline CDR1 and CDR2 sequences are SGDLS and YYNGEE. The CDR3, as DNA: TGTGCCAGCAGCGTAGGAGGAAGGGGACTCTCTGGAAACACCATATATTTT. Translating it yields CASSVGGRGLSGNTIYF.

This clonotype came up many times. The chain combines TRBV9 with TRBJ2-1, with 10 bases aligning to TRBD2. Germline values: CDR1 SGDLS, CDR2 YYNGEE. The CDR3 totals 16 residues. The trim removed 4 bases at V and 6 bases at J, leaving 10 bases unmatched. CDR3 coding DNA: TGTGCCAGCAGCCCAGGAGCGGGGGGGCAGGGCAATGAGCAGTTCTTC. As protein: CASSPGAGGQGNEQFF. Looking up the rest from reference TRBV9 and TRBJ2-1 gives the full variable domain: DSGVTQTPKHLITATGQRVTLRCSPRSGDLSVYWYQQSLDQGLQFLIQYYNGEERAKGNILERFSAQQFPDLHSELNLSSLELGDSALYFCASSPGAGGQGNEQFFGPGTRLTVL.

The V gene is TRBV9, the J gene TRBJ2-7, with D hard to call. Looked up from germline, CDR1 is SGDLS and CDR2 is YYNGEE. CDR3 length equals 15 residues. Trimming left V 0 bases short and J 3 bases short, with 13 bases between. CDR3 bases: TGTGCCAGCAGCGTAGGAAGCCTAGGGTTCTACGAGCAGTACTTC. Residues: CASSVGSLGFYEQYF.

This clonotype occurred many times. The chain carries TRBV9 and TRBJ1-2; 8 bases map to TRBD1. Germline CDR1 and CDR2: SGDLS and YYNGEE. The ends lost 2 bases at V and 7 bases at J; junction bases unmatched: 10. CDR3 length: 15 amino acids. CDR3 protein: CASSVGTGGMVGYTF. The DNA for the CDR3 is TGTGCCAGCAGCGTCGGTACAGGGGGAATGGTTGGCTACACCTTC. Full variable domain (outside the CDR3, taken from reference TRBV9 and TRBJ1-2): DSGVTQTPKHLITATGQRVTLRCSPRSGDLSVYWYQQSLDQGLQFLIQYYNGEERAKGNILERFSAQQFPDLHSELNLSSLELGDSALYFCASSVGTGGMVGYTFGSGTRLTVV.

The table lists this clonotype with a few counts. CDR3 in amino acids: CASSVIPGQGAIHSYNEQFF. The CDR3 nucleotides are TGTGCCAGCAGCGTAATCCCGGGACAGGGGGCGATTCACTCCTACAATGAGCAGTTCTTC. This chain uses TRBV9 with TRBJ2-1; 12 bases match TRBD1. V trimming: 1 base; J trimming: 0 bases; junction bases outside the gene matches: 11. Germline CDR1 SGDLS, CDR2 YYNGEE. The CDR3 contains 20 residues.

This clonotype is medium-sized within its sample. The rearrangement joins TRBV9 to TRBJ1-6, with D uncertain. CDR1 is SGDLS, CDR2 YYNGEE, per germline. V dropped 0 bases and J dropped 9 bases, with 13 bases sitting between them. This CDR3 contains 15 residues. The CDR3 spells CASSVEVLASSPLHF. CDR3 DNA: TGTGCCAGCAGCGTAGAGGTACTTGCAAGTTCACCCCTCCACTTT.

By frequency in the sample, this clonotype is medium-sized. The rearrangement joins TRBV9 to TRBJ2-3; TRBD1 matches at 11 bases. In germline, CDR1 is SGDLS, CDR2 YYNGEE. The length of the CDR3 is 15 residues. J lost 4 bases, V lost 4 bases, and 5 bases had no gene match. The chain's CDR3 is CASSPRTGGPDTQYF. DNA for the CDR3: TGTGCCAGCAGCCCGAGGACAGGGGGCCCAGATACGCAGTATTTT.

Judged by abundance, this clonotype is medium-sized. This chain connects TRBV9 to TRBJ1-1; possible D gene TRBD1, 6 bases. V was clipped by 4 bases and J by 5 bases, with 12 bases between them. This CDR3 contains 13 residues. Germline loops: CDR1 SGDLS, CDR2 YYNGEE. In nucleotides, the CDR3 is TGTGCCAGCAGCATGGGGGACATAACTGAAGCTTTCTTT. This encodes CASSMGDITEAFF.

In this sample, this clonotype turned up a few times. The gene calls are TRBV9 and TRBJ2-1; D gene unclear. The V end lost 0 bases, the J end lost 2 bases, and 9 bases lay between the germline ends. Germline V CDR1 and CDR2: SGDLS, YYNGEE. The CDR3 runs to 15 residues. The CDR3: CASSVESSAYNEQFF. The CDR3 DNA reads TGTGCCAGCAGCGTAGAGTCCAGCGCCTACAATGAGCAGTTCTTC.

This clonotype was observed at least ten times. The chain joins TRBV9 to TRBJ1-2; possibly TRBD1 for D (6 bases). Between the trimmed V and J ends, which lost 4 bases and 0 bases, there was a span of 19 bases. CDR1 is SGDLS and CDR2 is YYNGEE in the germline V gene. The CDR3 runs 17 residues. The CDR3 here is CASSLQGGSPANYGYTF. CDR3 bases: TGTGCCAGCAGCTTACAGGGAGGGAGTCCAGCTAACTATGGCTACACCTTC.